This T cell receptor beta chain appears in the sequencing data of a study of blood T cell repertoires in COVID-19. Turning to the study itself: Spain, Italy and the United States supplied samples that represented acute and convalescent COVID-19. In each case, the material was cDNA or gDNA derived from T cells, B-cell-depleted T cells, or PBMCs.

Germline assignment: CDR1 LGHDT and CDR2 YNNKEL (reference sequence). The CDR3 length is 16 residues. V shed 0 bases, J shed 5 bases, and the junction held 8 bases outside the gene matches. Original methodology: Nucleated cell counts were estimated from reference gene primer amplification. Only in-frame clones appear in the TCRdb table, and some are missing; sequencing was by immunoSEQ multiplex PCR. The V and J calls and clone size are taken from that table; D and trimming were inferred from the DNA. The sample consists of over 35,000 clones, 70% to 85% of them appearing once. This clone was counted a single time.

Material for sequencing was peripheral blood. The V gene is TRBV3-1 (or the pseudogene TRBV3-2), the J gene TRBJ2-7; 9 positions agree with TRBD2. This receptor was taken from a human donor with acute or convalescent COVID-19. The donor label of this sample is uncertain. The CDR3 DNA follows: TGTGCCAGCAGCCAAGATCAGGCTAGCGGGATCCACGAGCAGTACTTC. Protein: CASSQDQASGIHEQYF.